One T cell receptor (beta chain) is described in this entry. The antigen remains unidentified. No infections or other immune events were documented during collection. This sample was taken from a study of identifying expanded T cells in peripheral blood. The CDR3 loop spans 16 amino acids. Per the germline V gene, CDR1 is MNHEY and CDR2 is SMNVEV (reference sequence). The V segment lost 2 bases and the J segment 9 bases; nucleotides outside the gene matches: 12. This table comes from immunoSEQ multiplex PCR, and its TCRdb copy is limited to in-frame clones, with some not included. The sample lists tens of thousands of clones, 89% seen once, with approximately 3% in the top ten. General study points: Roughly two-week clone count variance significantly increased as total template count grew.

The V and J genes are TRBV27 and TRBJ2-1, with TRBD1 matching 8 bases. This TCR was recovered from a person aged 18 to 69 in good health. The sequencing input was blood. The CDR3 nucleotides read TGTGCCAGCAGTTTAGGGGACAAAATTGACAGGGGTGAGCAGTTCTTC. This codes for CASSLGDKIDRGEQFF.